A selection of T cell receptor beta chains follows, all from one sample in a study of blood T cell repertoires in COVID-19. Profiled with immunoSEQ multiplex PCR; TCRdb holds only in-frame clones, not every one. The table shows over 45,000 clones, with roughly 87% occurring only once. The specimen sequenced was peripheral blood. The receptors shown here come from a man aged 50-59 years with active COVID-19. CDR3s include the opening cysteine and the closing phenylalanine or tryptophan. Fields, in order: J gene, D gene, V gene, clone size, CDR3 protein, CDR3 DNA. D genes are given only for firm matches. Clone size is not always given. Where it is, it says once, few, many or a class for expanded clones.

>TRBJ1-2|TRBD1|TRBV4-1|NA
CASSQPYRGGNYGYTF
TGCGCCAGCAGCCAACCCTACAGGGGAGGTAACTATGGCTACACCTTC
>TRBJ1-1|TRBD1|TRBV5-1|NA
CASSVGRQGGTEAFF
TGCGCCAGCAGCGTCGGAAGACAGGGGGGCACTGAAGCTTTCTTT
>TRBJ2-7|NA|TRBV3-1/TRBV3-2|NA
CASSQGGGLPYEQYF
TGTGCCAGCAGCCAAGGCGGCGGTCTACCCTACGAGCAGTACTTC
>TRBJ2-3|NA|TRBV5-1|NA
CASSLSVGGPRDTQYF
TGCGCCAGCAGCTTGTCGGTGGGGGGGCCGAGGGATACGCAGTATTTT
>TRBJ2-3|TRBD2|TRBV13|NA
CASSLGLAGGFTDTQYF
TGTGCCAGCAGCTTAGGCCTCGCGGGAGGCTTCACAGATACGCAGTATTTT
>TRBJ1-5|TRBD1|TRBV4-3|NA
CASSGTANQPQHF
TGCGCCAGCAGTGGGACAGCGAATCAGCCCCAGCATTTT
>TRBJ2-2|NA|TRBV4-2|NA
CASSDKRVSTGELFF
TGTGCCAGCTCGGACAAGCGGGTGAGCACCGGGGAGCTGTTTTTT
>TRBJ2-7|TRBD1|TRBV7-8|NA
CASSLGQGVDYEQYF
TGTGCCAGCAGCTTAGGACAGGGGGTAGACTACGAGCAGTACTTC
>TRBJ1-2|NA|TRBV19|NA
CASSTITGNPDYGYTF
TGTGCCAGTAGTACAATTACCGGGAACCCGGACTATGGCTACACCTTC
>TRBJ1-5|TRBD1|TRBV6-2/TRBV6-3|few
CASSSTGGNNQPQHF
TGTGCCAGCAGCAGTACAGGGGGCAACAATCAGCCCCAGCATTTT
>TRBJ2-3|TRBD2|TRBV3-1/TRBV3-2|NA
CASSWGLALITDTQYF
TGTGCCAGCAGCTGGGGACTAGCGCTGATCACAGATACGCAGTATTTT
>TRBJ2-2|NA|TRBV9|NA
CASSVRQGPPTGELFF
TGTGCCAGCAGCGTCCGGCAGGGGCCGCCCACCGGGGAGCTGTTTTTT
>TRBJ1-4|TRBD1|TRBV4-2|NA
CASGTVSGSNEKLFF
TGTGCCAGTGGGACAGTCTCTGGCTCCAATGAAAAACTGTTTTTT
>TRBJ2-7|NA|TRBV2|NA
CASSERGRVDEQYF
TGTGCCAGCAGTGAAAGGGGCAGGGTTGACGAGCAGTACTTC
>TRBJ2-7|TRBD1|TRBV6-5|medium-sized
CASNDRGGPYEQYF
TGTGCCAGCAACGACAGGGGCGGGCCCTACGAGCAGTACTTC
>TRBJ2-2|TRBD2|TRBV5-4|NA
CASTLGGRVGELFF
TGTGCCAGCACCCTTGGCGGGAGGGTCGGGGAGCTGTTTTTT
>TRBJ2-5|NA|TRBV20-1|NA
CSAPGLKTQYF
TGCAGTGCCCCCGGACTGAAGACCCAGTACTTC
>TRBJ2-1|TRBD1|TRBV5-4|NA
CASSSPTGGNEQFF
TGTGCCAGCAGCTCCCCGACAGGGGGGAATGAGCAGTTCTTC
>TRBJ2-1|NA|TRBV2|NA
CASSVRGSYNEQFF
TGTGCCAGCAGTGTGCGAGGCTCCTACAATGAGCAGTTCTTC
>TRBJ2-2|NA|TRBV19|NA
CASSPRMFTGELFF
TGTGCCAGTAGTCCCCGTATGTTCACCGGGGAGCTGTTTTTT
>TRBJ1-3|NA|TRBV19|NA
CASSWTSPGNTIYF
TGTGCCAGTAGTTGGACATCTCCCGGAAACACCATATATTTT
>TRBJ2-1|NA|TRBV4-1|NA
CASSQVAGGDEQFF
TGCGCCAGCAGCCAAGTGGCGGGCGGGGATGAGCAGTTCTTC
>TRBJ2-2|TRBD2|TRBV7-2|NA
CASTDGLAGNTGELFF
TGTGCCAGCACCGACGGACTAGCGGGGAACACCGGGGAGCTGTTTTTT
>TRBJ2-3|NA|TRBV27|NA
CASRGRGARTDTQYF
TGTGCCAGCAGGGGGAGGGGGGCGCGCACAGATACGCAGTATTTT
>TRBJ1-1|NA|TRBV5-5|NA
CASSLFMNTEAFF
TGTGCCAGCAGCTTGTTCATGAACACTGAAGCTTTCTTT
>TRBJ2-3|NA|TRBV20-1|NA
CSASTTLDTQYF
TGCAGTGCTAGTACTACATTGGATACGCAGTATTTT
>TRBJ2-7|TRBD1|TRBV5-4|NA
CASSLALTGQGHEQYF
TGTGCCAGCAGCTTGGCCCTGACGGGACAGGGCCACGAGCAGTACTTC
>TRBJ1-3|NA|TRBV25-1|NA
CASSEQNSGNTIYF
TGTGCCAGCAGTGAACAGAACTCTGGAAACACCATATATTTT
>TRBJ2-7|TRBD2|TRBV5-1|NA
CASSLVGTSGSGQYF
TGCGCCAGCAGCTTGGTCGGGACTAGCGGGAGCGGGCAGTACTTC
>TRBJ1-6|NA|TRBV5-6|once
CASSLEQGQGSPLHF
TGTGCCAGCAGCTTGGAACAGGGTCAAGGGTCACCCCTCCACTTT
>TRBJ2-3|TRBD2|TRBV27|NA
CASSFSASGGVRDTQYF
TGTGCCAGCAGTTTTTCGGCTAGCGGGGGGGTAAGAGATACGCAGTATTTT
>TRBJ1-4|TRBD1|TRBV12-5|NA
CASGLEGTGGREKLFF
TGTGCTAGTGGTTTGGAGGGTACAGGGGGAAGAGAAAAACTGTTTTTT
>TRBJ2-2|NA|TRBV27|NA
CASIARGVTGELFF
TGTGCCAGCATTGCCAGGGGAGTGACCGGGGAGCTGTTTTTT
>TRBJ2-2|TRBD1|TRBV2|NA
CASRGQGGTGELFF
TGTGCCAGCAGGGGACAGGGGGGCACCGGGGAGCTGTTTTTT
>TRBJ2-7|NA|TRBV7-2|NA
CASSLDPSVVSYEQYF
TGTGCCAGCAGCCTGGATCCTAGCGTAGTCTCCTACGAGCAGTACTTC
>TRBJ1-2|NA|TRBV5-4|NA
CASSWGLRQSNYGYTF
TGTGCCAGCAGCTGGGGGCTAAGACAGTCCAACTATGGCTACACCTTC
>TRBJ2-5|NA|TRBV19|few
CASSIDPVAGQETQYF
TGTGCCAGTAGTATAGATCCCGTGGCGGGACAAGAGACCCAGTACTTC
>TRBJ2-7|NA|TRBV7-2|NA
CASSLAGGSYEQYF
TGTGCCAGCAGCTTAGCGGGGGGCTCCTACGAGCAGTACTTC
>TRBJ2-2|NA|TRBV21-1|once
CAGPDSFTGELFF
TGTGCCGGCCCCGACAGCTTCACCGGGGAGCTGTTTTTT
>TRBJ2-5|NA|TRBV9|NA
CASSEKTALTETQYF
TGTGCCAGCAGCGAGAAGACAGCGCTGACAGAGACCCAGTACTTC
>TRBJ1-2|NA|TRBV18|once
CASSPGGSMDYGYTF
TGTGCCAGCTCACCTGGAGGCAGTATGGACTATGGCTACACCTTC
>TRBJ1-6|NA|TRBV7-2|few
CASSLGANNSPLHF
TGTGCCAGCAGCTTAGGAGCAAATAATTCACCCCTCCACTTT
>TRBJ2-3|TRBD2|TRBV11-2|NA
CASSNLGGSTDTQYF
TGTGCCAGCAGCAACTTGGGGGGGAGCACAGATACGCAGTATTTT
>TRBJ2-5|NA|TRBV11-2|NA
CASSLELLAGETQYF
TGTGCCAGCAGCTTAGAGCTATTAGCTGGGGAGACCCAGTACTTC
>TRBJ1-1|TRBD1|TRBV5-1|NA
CASSLSQGIEAFF
TGCGCCAGCAGCTTATCACAGGGGATCGAAGCTTTCTTT